The TCR beta chain under discussion was sequenced for a study of CD8+ T cells in alopecia areata. Treatment given: oral pan-JAK inhibitor, 5-10 mg twice daily. Investigators isolated RNA and reverse transcribed it into cDNA to act as the sequencing template. Sequenced by immunoSEQ multiplex PCR; TCRdb stores in-frame clones only, minus some. The sample has about 210,000 clones, 40% to 55% seen once; the top ten hold around 2.8%. Whole-study results and caveats: With just one nonresponder, it is still uncertain whether baseline CD8+ expansion relates to response. Especially in alopecia totalis/universalis, lesional scalp showed greater clonality than normal scalp did. Scalp repertoires also include resident alphabeta T cells from normal skin.

This clone showed up just a few times. The antigen is undetermined. The CDR3 has 14 amino acids. Germline V lookup: CDR1 SEHNR, CDR2 FQNEAQ (reference sequence). Deletions cut 3 bases from V and 5 bases from J, with 13 bases between. This rearrangement joins TRBV7-9 to TRBJ2-5; D is unresolved. The specimen was CD4+ T cells sorted from blood, collected around week 37, from a patient treated with tofacitinib. This TCR derives from a human donor with alopecia areata. The CDR3 DNA reads as TGTGCCAGCAGCTTCCGTAGGGATTCGGAGACCCAGTACTTC. Translation: CASSFRRDSETQYF.